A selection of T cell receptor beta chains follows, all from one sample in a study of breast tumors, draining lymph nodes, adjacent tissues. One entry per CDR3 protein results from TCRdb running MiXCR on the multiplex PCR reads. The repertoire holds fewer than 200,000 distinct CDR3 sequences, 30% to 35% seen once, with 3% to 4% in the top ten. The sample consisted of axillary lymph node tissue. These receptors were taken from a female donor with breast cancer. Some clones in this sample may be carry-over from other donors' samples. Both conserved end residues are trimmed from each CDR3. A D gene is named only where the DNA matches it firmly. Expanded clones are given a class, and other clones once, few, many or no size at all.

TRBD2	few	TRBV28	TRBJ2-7	ASTGAGGLQYEQY
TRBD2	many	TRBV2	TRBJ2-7	ATRTSGYEQY
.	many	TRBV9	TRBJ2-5	ASSVDRRGYMETQY
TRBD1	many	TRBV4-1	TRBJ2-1	ASSQPPGTGYGGEQF
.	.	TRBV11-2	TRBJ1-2	ASSSSGVSYT
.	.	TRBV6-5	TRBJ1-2	ASSEEFSGGGGYT
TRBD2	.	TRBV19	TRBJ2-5	ASSHGREETQY
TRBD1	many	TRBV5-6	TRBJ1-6	ASSLGGGGLNSPLH
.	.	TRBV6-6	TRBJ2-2	ASSHSAGVYEQYFGPGTGELF
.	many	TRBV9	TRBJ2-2	ASSVAPGELF
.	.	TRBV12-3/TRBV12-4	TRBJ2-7	ASSFLQGGRYEQH
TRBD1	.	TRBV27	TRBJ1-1	ASSLTGAVAEAF
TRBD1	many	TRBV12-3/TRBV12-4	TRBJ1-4	ASSPGTGKEKLF
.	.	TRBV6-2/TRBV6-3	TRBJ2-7	ASSHSSSYEQY
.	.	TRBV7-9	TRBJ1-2	ASSLGSANYGYT